Below are 26 T cell receptor beta chains sequenced from a single sample in a study of cytomegalovirus exposure and HLA in healthy donors. The PCR was carried out with 60 Vbeta primers and 13 Jbeta primers. TCRdb's copy holds only in-frame clones and misses some; the assay was immunoSEQ multiplex PCR. The table lists fewer than 250,000 clones, approximately 80% of them singletons. Sequencing input: PBMCs. All receptors derive from a woman aged 45-60 years in good health and CMV-seropositive.

The V gene is TRBV11-2, the J gene TRBJ2-5; 8 bases are shared with TRBD2. This CDR3 comprises 14 residues. The J segment lost 10 bases and the V segment lost 4 bases, leaving 11 bases of the junction unmatched. CDR1 and CDR2 from the germline V gene are SGHAT and FQNNGV. In DNA, the CDR3 is TGTGCCAGCAGCTCCGGGACTAGATACTTGGACCAGTACTTC. This encodes CASSSGTRYLDQYF.

The chain links TRBV5-4 to TRBJ1-5; no reliable D call. Germline CDR1 is SGHNT and CDR2 is YYREEE (reference sequence). This CDR3 comprises 14 residues. V dropped 0 bases and J dropped 4 bases, with 8 bases sitting between them. CDR3: CASSLGGRNQPQHF. CDR3 bases: TGTGCCAGCAGCTTGGGTGGGAGGAATCAGCCCCAGCATTTT. The entire variable domain, with the rest obtained from reference TRBV5-4 and TRBJ1-5, is as follows: ETGVTQSPTHLIKTRGQQVTLRCSSQSGHNTVSWYQQALGQGPQFIFQYYREEENGRGNFPPRFSGLQFPNYSSELNVNALELDDSALYLCASSLGGRNQPQHFGDGTRLSIL.

The gene calls are TRBV28 and TRBJ1-1; possibly TRBD1 for D (5 bases). The germline V gene has CDR1 MDHEN and CDR2 SYDVKM. The CDR3 has 14 residues. Trimming cost V 2 bases and J 0 bases, with 7 bases left between them. The CDR3 loop is CASSLTRVNTEAFF. DNA for the CDR3: TGTGCCAGCAGTTTAACCAGGGTGAACACTGAAGCTTTCTTT. Supplemented by reference TRBV28 and TRBJ1-1, the full variable domain reads DVKVTQSSRYLVKRTGEKVFLECVQDMDHENMFWYRQDPGLGLRLIYFSYDVKMKEKGDIPEGYSVSREKKERFSLILESASTNQTSMYLCASSLTRVNTEAFFGQGTRLTVV.

This clone was seen only once. The chain is built from TRBV7-6 and TRBJ2-2, with D possibly matching TRBD1 (6 bases). The germline V and J ends were trimmed by 5 bases and 2 bases, with 12 bases remaining between them. CDR1 is SGHVS, CDR2 FNYEAQ, per germline. The CDR3 runs 15 residues. CDR3 in DNA: TGTGCCAGCAGCGTGGGGGCCGGAAACACCGGGGAGCTGTTTTTT. The encoded protein is CASSVGAGNTGELFF.

This clone appeared a single time. The chain carries TRBV18 and TRBJ2-1, with 10 bases matching TRBD1. Germline V gene sequence: CDR1 KGHSH, CDR2 LQKENI. V shed 3 bases and J 14 bases; nucleotides not matched to a gene: 16. This CDR3 contains 16 residues. This CDR3 is CASSPSETGGAFVEFF. DNA of the CDR3: TGTGCCAGCTCACCTTCAGAGACAGGGGGCGCGTTCGTCGAGTTCTTC.

This clone occurred once. The chain links TRBV29-1 to TRBJ1-1; maybe TRBD1 (5 bases). The V end lost 3 bases, the J end lost 6 bases, and 14 bases lay between the germline ends. The CDR3 covers 13 residues. Germline loops: CDR1 SQVTM, CDR2 ANQGSEA. The CDR3 DNA sequence: TGCAGCGTTGAGGTGGGGGGGGACGCTGAAGCTTTCTTT. It yields the protein CSVEVGGDAEAFF.

The chain joins TRBV5-4 to TRBJ2-1; a possible D gene is TRBD1 (6 bases). CDR1 is SGHNT and CDR2 is YYREEE in the germline V gene (reference sequence). The CDR3 extends over 16 amino acids. Trimming took off 4 bases at V and 8 bases at J, with 22 bases between the two ends. In DNA, the CDR3 is TGTGCCAGCAGCCCCGGACAGACCTCCGTGGTCGATGAGCAGTTCTTC. Its translation is CASSPGQTSVVDEQFF.

J is TRBJ2-3 and V is TRBV19, with 10 nucleotides matching TRBD2. The CDR3 spans 16 residues. The ends lost 6 bases at V and 0 bases at J; junction bases unmatched: 6. CDR1 LNHDA and CDR2 SQIVND come from the germline V gene (reference sequence). The CDR3 DNA reads TGTGCCAGTAGCTGGACACTAGCGGGGAGCACAGATACGCAGTATTTT. Residues: CASSWTLAGSTDTQYF.

The gene calls are TRBV4-1 and TRBJ2-7, with D maybe TRBD1 (7 bases). V dropped 0 bases and J dropped 2 bases, with 17 bases sitting between them. The CDR3 runs 17 residues. Germline V CDR1 and CDR2: MGHRA, YSYEKL. DNA for the CDR3: TGCGCCAGCAGCCAAGATCTCGGGAGACAGGGCCCCTACGAGCAGTACTTC. It is translated as CASSQDLGRQGPYEQYF.

This chain uses TRBV5-1 with TRBJ1-6; 8 positions agree with TRBD1. After removal of 2 bases from V and 7 bases from J, the junction contained 8 bases not matched to a gene. CDR3 size: 16 residues. Germline assignment: CDR1 SGHRS and CDR2 YFSETQ. The CDR3: CASSFGFTGGNSPLHF. For the CDR3, the DNA is TGCGCCAGCAGCTTCGGTTTCACAGGGGGGAATTCACCCCTCCACTTT.

The chain joins TRBV25-1 to TRBJ2-7; D ambiguous. V gave up 3 bases and J gave up 4 bases, with 13 bases separating them. From germline, CDR1 is MGHDK and CDR2 SYGVNS. CDR3 length equals 14 residues. CDR3 sequence: CASSEYGGLYEQYF. CDR3 bases: TGTGCCAGCAGTGAGTACGGTGGTCTTTACGAGCAGTACTTC.

The rearrangement joins TRBV30 to TRBJ2-1; TRBD1 matches at 11 bases. V gave up 3 bases and J gave up 3 bases; unmatched junction bases: 4. From germline, CDR1 is GTSNPN and CDR2 SVGIG (reference sequence). This CDR3 is 15 amino acids long. CDR3 in amino acids: CAWSRGTGGYNEQFF. In DNA form, the CDR3 reads TGTGCCTGGAGCCGTGGGACAGGGGGCTACAATGAGCAGTTCTTC. Combining the CDR3 with reference TRBV30 and TRBJ2-1 gives the whole variable domain SQTIHQWPATLVQPVGSPLSLECTVEGTSNPNLYWYRQAAGRGLQLLFYSVGIGQISSEVPQNLSASRPQDRQFILSSKKLLLSDSGFYLCAWSRGTGGYNEQFFGPGTRLTVL.

The chain combines TRBV11-1 with TRBJ1-1, with D perhaps TRBD1 (5 bases). The germline CDR1 and CDR2 sequences are SGHAT and FQDESV (reference sequence). This CDR3 has 14 amino acids. Trimming took 1 base from V and 2 from J, leaving 8 bases between them. DNA for the CDR3: TGTGCCAGCAGCTTAGGGACACTCAACACTGAAGCTTTCTTT. Its translation: CASSLGTLNTEAFF.

The chain is built from TRBV5-6 and TRBJ1-2; a weak D match, TRBD1 (6 bases). Looked up from germline, CDR1 is SGHDT and CDR2 is YYEEEE. The CDR3 is 14 amino acids. V was cut by 3 bases and J by 3 bases, with 12 bases left in between. CDR3 sequence: CASSWKRTDYGYTF. The CDR3 DNA reads TGTGCCAGCAGCTGGAAGCGGACAGACTATGGCTACACCTTC.

With regard to this clone: The sample holds other DNA sequences that translate to the same CDR3. The CDR3 protein is CASSLSRGNYGYTF. The CDR3 DNA reads TGCGCCAGCAGCTTGAGCAGGGGAAACTATGGCTACACCTTC. The chain joins TRBV5-1 to TRBJ1-2; possibly TRBD1 for D (6 bases). Trimming cost V 1 base and J 2 bases, with 9 bases left between them. Germline lookup yields CDR1 SGHRS and CDR2 YFSETQ. This CDR3 is built from 14 residues.

V is TRBV4-2 and J is TRBJ1-1; 8 bases agree with TRBD1. The V gene end was trimmed by 0 bases and the J gene end by 6 bases; junction bases not matched to a gene: 3. The CDR3 loop spans 14 amino acids. The germline V gene encodes CDR1 LGHNA and CDR2 YNFKEQ. CDR3 residues: CASSQDRGLAEAFF. The DNA of the CDR3 is TGTGCCAGCAGCCAAGACAGGGGGCTGGCTGAAGCTTTCTTT.

The rearrangement uses TRBV25-1 and TRBJ1-4, with 9 bases fitting TRBD1. The V segment lost 4 bases and the J segment 8 bases; nucleotides outside the gene matches: 8. The CDR3 covers 15 residues. The germline gives CDR1 MGHDK, CDR2 SYGVNS. The CDR3 DNA sequence: TGTGCCAGCAGTGCCCGGACAGGGGCAGGAGAAAAACTGTTTTTT. This translates into CASSARTGAGEKLFF. Together with reference TRBV25-1 and TRBJ1-4, the CDR3 gives the full variable domain: EADIYQTPRYLVIGTGKKITLECSQTMGHDKMYWYQQDPGMELHLIHYSYGVNSTEKGDLSSESTVSRIRTEHFPLTLESARPSHTSQYLCASSARTGAGEKLFFGSGTQLSVL.

The V gene is TRBV28, the J gene TRBJ1-2; TRBD1 aligns across 9 bases. Germline CDR1 is MDHEN and CDR2 is SYDVKM. The CDR3 covers 14 residues. The V gene end was trimmed by 3 bases and the J gene end by 2 bases; junction bases not matched to a gene: 1. CDR3 bases: TGTGCCAGCAGTTTTGGGACAGGGAACTATGGCTACACCTTC. Translated: CASSFGTGNYGYTF.

The chain recombines TRBV19 with TRBJ2-1, with 8 bases fitting TRBD2. The germline V gene has CDR1 LNHDA and CDR2 SQIVND (reference sequence). V dropped 3 bases and J dropped 8; count of bases not matched to a gene: 18. The CDR3 extends over 18 amino acids. CDR3 residues: CASSIKSRGTSWGDEQFF. The DNA of the CDR3 is TGTGCCAGTAGTATTAAAAGTCGGGGGACTAGTTGGGGCGATGAGCAGTTCTTC. The complete variable domain, with remaining parts taken from reference TRBV19 and TRBJ2-1, reads DGGITQSPKYLFRKEGQNVTLSCEQNLNHDAMYWYRQDPGQGLRLIYYSQIVNDFQKGDIAEGYSVSREKKESFPLTVTSAQKNPTAFYLCASSIKSRGTSWGDEQFFGPGTRLTVL.

The chain has TRBV5-1 and TRBJ1-4, with D uncertain. V gave up 3 bases and J gave up 4 bases, with 13 bases separating them. This CDR3 contains 15 residues. Germline V gives CDR1 SGHRS, CDR2 YFSETQ. The CDR3 protein is CASSSLGEGNEKLFF. The CDR3 DNA reads as TGCGCCAGCAGCTCCCTCGGGGAGGGTAATGAAAAACTGTTTTTT.

This rearrangement joins TRBV28 to TRBJ2-1; tentative D call: TRBD1 (6 bases). V lost 2 bases to trimming and J lost 9 bases, with 20 bases between them. CDR3 size: 16 residues. CDR1 and CDR2 (germline): MDHEN, SYDVKM. The CDR3: CASSLIQPGVLGEQFF. In nucleotides, the CDR3 is TGTGCCAGCAGTTTAATTCAACCAGGGGTACTCGGTGAGCAGTTCTTC.

This clone was observed a few times. The chain carries TRBV4-3 and TRBJ1-5, with D tentatively TRBD1 (5 bases). Trimming shortened V by 0 bases and J by 4 bases, and 10 bases separated the two germline ends. The CDR3 length is 15 residues. From germline, CDR1 is LGHNA and CDR2 YSLEER. In DNA, the CDR3 is TGCGCCAGCAGCCAAGAACTCGGGGGTAATCAGCCCCAGCATTTT. Translated: CASSQELGGNQPQHF.

The V call is TRBV4-3, the J call TRBJ2-2; 8 bases are shared with TRBD2. The CDR3 length is 17 residues. V dropped 0 bases and J dropped 1; count of bases not matched to a gene: 4. Germline lookup yields CDR1 LGHNA and CDR2 YSLEER. The CDR3 DNA follows: TGCGCCAGCAGCCAAGATCCAGCGGGGGAGAACACCGGGGAGCTGTTTTTT. It is translated as CASSQDPAGENTGELFF.

V and J are TRBV11-2 and TRBJ1-3; D may be TRBD1 (6 bases). V was trimmed by 4 bases and J by 3 bases, leaving 13 bases between them. From germline, CDR1 is SGHAT and CDR2 FQNNGV. The CDR3 is made up of 15 amino acids. The CDR3 loop is CASSSMRGIGNTIYF. The CDR3 nucleotides are TGTGCCAGCAGCTCAATGAGGGGGATTGGAAACACCATATATTTT.

This sequence joins TRBV7-2 and TRBJ2-1; no firm D call. CDR1 is SGHTA, CDR2 FQGNSA, per germline. Trimming removed 4 bases at V and 9 bases at J, with 16 bases between. The CDR3 has 14 residues. In nucleotides, the CDR3 is TGTGCCAGCAGCTGGTTAGTAGCTAGTGGTGAGCAGTTCTTC. Protein sequence: CASSWLVASGEQFF. Looking up the rest from reference TRBV7-2 and TRBJ2-1 gives the full variable domain: GAGVSQSPSNKVTEKGKDVELRCDPISGHTALYWYRQSLGQGLEFLIYFQGNSAPDKSGLPSDRFSAERTGGSVSTLTIQRTQQEDSAVYLCASSWLVASGEQFFGPGTRLTVL.

V gene TRBV27 combines with J gene TRBJ2-1; TRBD1 agrees at 7 bases. Germline V gives CDR1 MNHEY, CDR2 SMNVEV (reference sequence). The CDR3 is made up of 14 amino acids. V shed 3 bases and J 8 bases; nucleotides not matched to a gene: 7. CDR3 bases: TGTGCCAGCAGTTTTCGGGACAGTACGGATGAGCAGTTCTTC. It encodes CASSFRDSTDEQFF.